The 19 T cell receptor beta chains presented below share a single source sample, sequenced in a study of OX40 agonist ivuxolimab in advanced cancers. Only in-frame clones appear in the TCRdb table, and some are missing; sequencing was by immunoSEQ multiplex PCR. The sample holds around 100,000 clones; 90% are singletons and the top ten take around 0.15%. The source was CD4+ or CD8+ T cells sorted from blood, collected in a trial of the OX40 agonist ivuxolimab. The receptors here all came from an adult with an advanced solid tumor such as melanoma, head and neck, liver or kidney cancer.

V gene TRBV2 combines with J gene TRBJ2-1; 11 bases line up with TRBD2. In germline, CDR1 is SNHLY, CDR2 FYNNEI. The V segment lost 10 bases and the J segment 8 bases; nucleotides outside the gene matches: 19. The CDR3 loop spans 17 amino acids. The CDR3 DNA is TGTGCCACCACCCCGACCCGGGCTAGCGGGAGGCACTATGAGCAGTTCTTC. Amino acid sequence: CATTPTRASGRHYEQFF.

The chain has TRBV6-5 and TRBJ1-5; D is uncertain. Germline loops: CDR1 MNHEY, CDR2 SVGAGI. The V end lost 6 bases, the J end lost 7 bases, and 13 bases lay between the germline ends. The CDR3 is 13 residues long. The DNA of the CDR3 is TGTGCCAGCAGGAACGGGGTGAGCCAGCCCCAGCATTTT. Translating gives CASRNGVSQPQHF.

J is TRBJ2-5 and V is TRBV11-2; no reliable D call. Between the trimmed V and J ends, which lost 1 base and 5 bases, there was a span of 11 bases. The CDR3 has 14 residues. The germline CDR1 and CDR2 sequences are SGHAT and FQNNGV. CDR3 amino acids: CASSLGALYETQYF. In DNA, the CDR3 is TGTGCCAGCAGCTTAGGAGCTCTCTACGAGACCCAGTACTTC.

CDR3 DNA sequence: TGTGCCAGCAGCCCCAGGGGGTTTGATCAGCCCCAGCATTTT. As protein: CASSPRGFDQPQHF. The rearrangement links TRBV7-2 to TRBJ1-5; 7 positions agree with TRBD1. The J segment lost 5 bases and the V segment lost 5 bases, leaving 6 bases of the junction unmatched. This CDR3 spans 14 amino acids. Germline assignment: CDR1 SGHTA and CDR2 FQGNSA.

The chain employs TRBV18 and TRBJ2-1, with TRBD2 identical over 7 bases. The CDR3 spans 15 residues. V was pared by 0 bases and J by 7 bases, with 6 bases of the junction left unmatched. Germline V gene data show CDR1 as KGHSH and CDR2 as LQKENI. The CDR3 region is CASSPPGGIGNEQFF. In DNA, the CDR3 is TGTGCCAGCTCACCACCGGGGGGGATAGGGAATGAGCAGTTCTTC.

The genes are TRBV5-3 and TRBJ2-2; 11 nucleotides align to TRBD2. TRBV5-3 is recorded as an ORF, its role being uncertain. The CDR3 runs to 17 residues. V lost 2 bases, J lost 7 bases, and 10 bases stayed unmatched. The CDR3 nucleotides read TGTGCCAGAAGCTTAGGCACTAGCGGGAGTCTCGGCGGGGAGCTGTTTTTT. The encoded protein is CARSLGTSGSLGGELFF.

The chain is built from TRBV7-8 and TRBJ1-1; 8 positions match TRBD1. CDR1 and CDR2 (germline): SGHVS, FQNEAQ. With V trimmed by 8 bases and J by 5 bases, 7 bases remained unmatched. The CDR3 is made up of 13 amino acids. The CDR3 reads CASGQGAGTEAFF. As DNA, the CDR3 is TGTGCCAGCGGTCAGGGGGCAGGGACTGAAGCTTTCTTT.

This chain joins TRBV30 and TRBJ1-3; D gene uncertain. Germline V gene lookup returns CDR1 GTSNPN and CDR2 SVGIG (reference sequence). V was shortened by 1 base and J by 1 base, with 11 bases between the two germline ends. The CDR3 runs to 15 residues. The DNA for the CDR3 is TGTGCCTGGAGTGGTTCATGGGGATCTGGAAACACCATATATTTT. This codes for CAWSGSWGSGNTIYF.

V is TRBV6-6 and J is TRBJ2-3, with D uncertain. V was clipped by 7 bases and J by 0 bases, with 11 bases between them. The CDR3 sequence is 14 residues long. Per germline, CDR1 MNHNY and CDR2 SVGAGI (reference sequence). Here the CDR3 DNA reads TGTGCCAGCATCCAACCCAGGAGCACAGATACGCAGTATTTT. Translated: CASIQPRSTDTQYF.

This chain links TRBV7-9 with TRBJ2-2; the match to TRBD1 covers 8 bases. The CDR3 totals 15 residues. Germline V CDR1 and CDR2: SEHNR, FQNEAQ (reference sequence). V dropped 5 bases and J dropped 6; count of bases not matched to a gene: 8. CDR3 DNA: TGTGCCAGCAGCCCCGGGACAGGCGAGGCCGGGGAGCTGTTTTTT. It codes for CASSPGTGEAGELFF. The complete variable domain, with remaining parts taken from reference TRBV7-9 and TRBJ2-2, reads DTGVSQNPRHKITKRGQNVTFRCDPISEHNRLYWYRQTLGQGPEFLTYFQNEAQLEKSRLLSDRFSAERPKGSFSTLEIQRTEQGDSAMYLCASSPGTGEAGELFFGEGSRLTVL.

J is TRBJ1-4 and V is TRBV7-9, with 10 bases matching TRBD1. The CDR3 is 15 amino acids. CDR1 is SEHNR and CDR2 is FQNEAQ in the germline V gene (reference sequence). With V trimmed by 5 bases and J by 7 bases, 7 bases remained unmatched. CDR3 amino acids: CASSLRQGAVEKLFF. The CDR3 DNA is TGTGCCAGCAGCCTGCGACAGGGGGCGGTTGAAAAACTGTTTTTT.

V and J are TRBV5-4 and TRBJ2-5; TRBD2 agrees at 7 bases. The germline CDR1 and CDR2 sequences are SGHNT and YYREEE (reference sequence). V gave up 6 bases and J gave up 5 bases; unmatched junction bases: 10. The CDR3 is made up of 14 amino acids. CDR3 sequence reads: CASTLGGGLETQYF. CDR3 nucleotide sequence: TGTGCCAGCACCCTTGGGGGGGGGTTGGAGACCCAGTACTTC.

The chain links TRBV19 to TRBJ1-6; D gene unclear. V was clipped by 3 bases and J by 14 bases, with 17 bases between them. The V gene's germline CDR1 is LNHDA and CDR2 SQIVND (reference sequence). The length of the CDR3 is 14 residues. The CDR3 bases are TGTGCCAGTAGTATCCCCACTCGCTCGGCAGCCCTCCACTTT. Protein: CASSIPTRSAALHF.

The J gene is TRBJ2-7, the V gene TRBV29-1; 10 nucleotides align to TRBD1. This CDR3 region has 16 residues. V gave up 4 bases and J gave up 3 bases; unmatched junction bases: 12. Germline CDR1 is SQVTM and CDR2 is ANQGSEA. The CDR3 protein is CSVGWGPGQGIYEQYF. In DNA form, the CDR3 reads TGCAGCGTTGGATGGGGGCCGGGACAGGGGATCTACGAGCAGTACTTC.

This chain connects TRBV9 to TRBJ1-5; no reliable D call. The V end lost 4 bases, the J end lost 0 bases, and 11 bases lay between the germline ends. Germline values: CDR1 SGDLS, CDR2 YYNGEE. CDR3 length: 15 amino acids. CDR3 sequence (DNA): TGTGCCAGCAGCCCGGATGGAGCTAGCAATCAGCCCCAGCATTTT. As protein: CASSPDGASNQPQHF.

This clone was detected only a few times. The rearrangement uses TRBV9 and TRBJ1-1; maybe TRBD1 (5 bases). CDR3 length equals 13 residues. Germline-derived CDR1 and CDR2 are SGDLS and YYNGEE. Trimming took off 4 bases at V and 3 bases at J, with 10 bases between the two ends. The CDR3 DNA reads as TGTGCCAGCAGCCTCAGGGACGACACTGAAGCTTTCTTT. It encodes CASSLRDDTEAFF.

Only a few counts were recorded for this clone. The rearrangement joins TRBV30 to TRBJ1-5, with D unresolved. Germline-derived CDR1 and CDR2 are GTSNPN and SVGIG (reference sequence). The CDR3 runs 14 residues. The V end lost 3 bases, the J end lost 0 bases, and 9 bases lay between the germline ends. CDR3 amino acids: CAWRVGNSNQPQHF. The CDR3 DNA sequence: TGTGCCTGGAGGGTAGGAAATAGCAATCAGCCCCAGCATTTT.

CDR3 residues: CASSTRGKDPRETQYF. DNA for the CDR3: TGCGCCAGCAGTACACGGGGTAAGGACCCAAGGGAGACCCAGTACTTC. The V gene is TRBV23-1, the J gene TRBJ2-5, with D maybe TRBD2 (5 bases). TRBV23-1 belongs to the ORF category, with a function that is uncertain. V lost 5 bases and J lost 5, with 21 bases in between. This CDR3 spans 16 amino acids.

The genes are TRBV5-1 and TRBJ2-1; TRBD2 matches 9 bases. Germline V gene data show CDR1 as SGHRS and CDR2 as YFSETQ. The CDR3 runs to 16 residues. Trimming at V came to 0 bases and at J to 4 bases, leaving 5 bases not matched to a gene. The CDR3 nucleotides read TGCGCCAGCAGCTTGGGGAGCGGGGGGAAATACAATGAGCAGTTCTTC. Amino acids: CASSLGSGGKYNEQFF.